This T cell receptor (beta chain) was identified in a study of T cell repertoires in cytomegalovirus infection. The overall study: Both a matching HLA type and CMV infection were indicated by public TCR beta signatures.

TCRdb itself ran the reads through MiXCR, one entry per CDR3 protein. The sample yields 150,000 or so distinct CDR3 sequences, about 15% seen once. As regards this clonotype: Antigen unknown.

Study results and caveats: HLA-C-restricted CMV clonotypes gave the most frequent clonotype in two of eight donors.

This CDR3 has 16 amino acids. Per germline, CDR1 MNHEY and CDR2 SMNVEV (reference sequence). After removal of 1 base from V and 2 bases from J, the junction contained 3 bases not matched to a gene. The chain joins TRBV27 to TRBJ2-1; the match to TRBD1 covers 9 bases. This clonotype originated in a human donor in good health (CMV status not recorded). Some clones in this sample may be carry-over from other donors' samples. Source material: CD8+ T cells from PBMCs. The CDR3 nucleotides are TGTGCCAGCAGTTTATTCGGGGACAGGGCCTACAATGAGCAGTTCTTC. This codes for CASSLFGDRAYNEQFF.